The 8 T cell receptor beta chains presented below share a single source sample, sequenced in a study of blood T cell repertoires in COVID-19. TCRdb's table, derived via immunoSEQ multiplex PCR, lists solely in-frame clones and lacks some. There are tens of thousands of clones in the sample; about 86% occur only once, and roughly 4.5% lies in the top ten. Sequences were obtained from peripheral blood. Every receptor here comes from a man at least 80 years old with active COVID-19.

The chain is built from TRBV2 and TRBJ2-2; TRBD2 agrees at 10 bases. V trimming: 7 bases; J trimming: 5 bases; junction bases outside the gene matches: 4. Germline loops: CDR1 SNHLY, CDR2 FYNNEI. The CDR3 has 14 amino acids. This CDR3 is CASMASGSTGELFF. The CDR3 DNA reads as TGTGCCAGCATGGCTAGCGGGAGTACCGGGGAGCTGTTTTTT. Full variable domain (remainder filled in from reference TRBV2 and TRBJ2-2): EPEVTQTPSHQVTQMGQEVILRCVPISNHLYFYWYRQILGQKVEFLVSFYNNEISEKSEIFDDQFSVERPDGSNFTLKIRSTKLEDSAMYFCASMASGSTGELFFGEGSRLTVL.

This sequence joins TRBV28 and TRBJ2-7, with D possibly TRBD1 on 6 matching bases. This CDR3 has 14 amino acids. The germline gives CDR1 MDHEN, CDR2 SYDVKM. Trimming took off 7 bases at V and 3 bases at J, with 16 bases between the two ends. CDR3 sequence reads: CASTQGRNIYEQYF. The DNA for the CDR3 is TGTGCCAGCACACAGGGTAGGAACATCTACGAGCAGTACTTC.

The CDR3 is CASSEARGGSGEQYF. DNA of the CDR3: TGTGCCAGCAGTGAAGCGCGAGGCGGGAGTGGCGAGCAGTACTTC. This sequence joins TRBV2 and TRBJ2-7; 7 bases agree with TRBD2. Germline values: CDR1 SNHLY, CDR2 FYNNEI. This CDR3 is 15 amino acids long. V lost 0 bases and J lost 6; bases outside the gene matches: 8.

CDR3 residues: CASLGSGSSYNEQFF. CDR3 DNA: TGTGCCTCTCTGGGGAGCGGGAGCTCCTACAATGAGCAGTTCTTC. V usage is TRBV28 and J usage is TRBJ2-1, with 8 bases fitting TRBD2. Trimming at V came to 11 bases and at J to 0 bases, leaving 9 bases not matched to a gene. Per the germline V gene, CDR1 is MDHEN and CDR2 is SYDVKM. The CDR3 contains 15 residues.

The CDR3, as DNA: TGTGCCAGCAGTGCCGGGACAGGGGATGCAGATACGCAGTATTTT. This codes for CASSAGTGDADTQYF. V usage is TRBV2 and J usage is TRBJ2-3; 10 bases fit TRBD1. The germline V gene encodes CDR1 SNHLY and CDR2 FYNNEI. The CDR3 is made up of 15 amino acids. V lost 4 bases and J lost 4; bases outside the gene matches: 5.

This CDR3 is CASSEYLGSSYEQYF. DNA for the CDR3: TGTGCCAGCAGTGAATATCTAGGGAGCTCCTACGAGCAGTACTTC. This rearrangement joins TRBV25-1 to TRBJ2-7; D is possibly TRBD2 (5 bases). The CDR3 has 15 amino acids. In germline, CDR1 is MGHDK, CDR2 SYGVNS. Trimming cost V 0 bases and J 0 bases, with 9 bases left between them.

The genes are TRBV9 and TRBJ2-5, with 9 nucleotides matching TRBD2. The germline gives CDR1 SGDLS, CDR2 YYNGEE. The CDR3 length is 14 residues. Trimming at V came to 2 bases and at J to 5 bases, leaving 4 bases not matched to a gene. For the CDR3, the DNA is TGTGCCAGCAGCGTCGGGACTAGCTTTGAGACCCAGTACTTC. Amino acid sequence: CASSVGTSFETQYF.

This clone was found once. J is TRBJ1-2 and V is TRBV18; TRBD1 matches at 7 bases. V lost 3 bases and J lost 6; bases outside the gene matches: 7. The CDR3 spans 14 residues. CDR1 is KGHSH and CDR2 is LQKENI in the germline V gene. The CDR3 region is CASSPSTGSDGYTF. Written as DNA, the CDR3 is TGTGCCAGCTCACCTTCGACAGGGAGCGATGGCTACACCTTC.